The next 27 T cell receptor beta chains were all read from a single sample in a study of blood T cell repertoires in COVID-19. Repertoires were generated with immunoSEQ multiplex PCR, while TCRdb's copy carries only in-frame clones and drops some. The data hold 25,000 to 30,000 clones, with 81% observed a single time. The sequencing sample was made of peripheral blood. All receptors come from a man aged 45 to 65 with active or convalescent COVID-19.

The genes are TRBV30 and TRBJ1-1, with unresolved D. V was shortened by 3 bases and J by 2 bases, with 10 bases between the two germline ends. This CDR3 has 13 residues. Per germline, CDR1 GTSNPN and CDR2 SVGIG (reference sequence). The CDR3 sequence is CAWRGSLNTEAFF. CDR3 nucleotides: TGTGCCTGGAGGGGCAGTCTTAACACTGAAGCTTTCTTT.

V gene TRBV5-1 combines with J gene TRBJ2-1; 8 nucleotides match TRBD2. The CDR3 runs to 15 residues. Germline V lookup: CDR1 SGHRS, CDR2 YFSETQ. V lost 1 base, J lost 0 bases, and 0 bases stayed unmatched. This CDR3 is CASSLTSGSYNEQFF. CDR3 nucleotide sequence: TGCGCCAGCAGCTTGACTAGCGGCTCCTACAATGAGCAGTTCTTC.

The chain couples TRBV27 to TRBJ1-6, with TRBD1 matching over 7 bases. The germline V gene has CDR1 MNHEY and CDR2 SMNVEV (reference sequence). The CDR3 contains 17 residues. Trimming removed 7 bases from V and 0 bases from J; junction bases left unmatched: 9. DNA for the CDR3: TGTGCCAGCACCCCTGGACAGGTGAGCTCCTATAATTCACCCCTCCACTTT. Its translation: CASTPGQVSSYNSPLHF.

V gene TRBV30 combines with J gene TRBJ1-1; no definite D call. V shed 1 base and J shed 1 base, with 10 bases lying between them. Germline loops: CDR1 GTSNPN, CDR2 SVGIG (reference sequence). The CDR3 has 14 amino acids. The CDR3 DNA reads TGTGCCTGGAGTGGACAAAACTCGAACACTGAAGCTTTCTTT. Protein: CAWSGQNSNTEAFF.

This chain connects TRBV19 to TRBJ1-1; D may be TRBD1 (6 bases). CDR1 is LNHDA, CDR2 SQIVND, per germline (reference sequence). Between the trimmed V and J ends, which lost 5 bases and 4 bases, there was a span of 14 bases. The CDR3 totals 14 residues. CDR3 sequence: CASSGLGAATEAFF. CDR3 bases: TGTGCCAGTAGTGGTTTGGGGGCCGCCACTGAAGCTTTCTTT.

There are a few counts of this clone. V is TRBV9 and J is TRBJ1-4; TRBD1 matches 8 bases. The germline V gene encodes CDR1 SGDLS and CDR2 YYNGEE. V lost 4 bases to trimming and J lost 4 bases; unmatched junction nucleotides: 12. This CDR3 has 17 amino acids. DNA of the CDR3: TGTGCCAGCAGCCCATGGACAGGGTCTGGGGTTAATGAAAAACTGTTTTTT. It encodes CASSPWTGSGVNEKLFF.

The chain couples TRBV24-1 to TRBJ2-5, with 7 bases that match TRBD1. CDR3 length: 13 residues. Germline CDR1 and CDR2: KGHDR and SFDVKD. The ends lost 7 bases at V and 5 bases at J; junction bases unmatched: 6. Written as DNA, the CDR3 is TGTGCCACCAGCCGGGACAGTCAGGAGACCCAGTACTTC. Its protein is CATSRDSQETQYF.

CDR3 protein: CASSFSSYEQYF. The CDR3 DNA is TGTGCCAGCAGTTTTAGCTCCTACGAGCAGTACTTC. The rearrangement joins TRBV28 to TRBJ2-7, with no clear D. CDR3 length equals 12 residues. V was cut by 3 bases and J by 0 bases, with 3 bases left in between. CDR1 is MDHEN, CDR2 SYDVKM, per germline.

The CDR3, as DNA: TGTGCCAGTAGCAACATCGGGGGGGGCGAGCAGTACTTC. Its translation is CASSNIGGGEQYF. The V and J genes are TRBV19 and TRBJ2-7, with 8 nucleotides matching TRBD2. There are 13 residues in the CDR3. V was pared by 6 bases and J by 6 bases, with 7 bases of the junction left unmatched. Germline V gives CDR1 LNHDA, CDR2 SQIVND (reference sequence).

CDR3 DNA: TGCGCCAGCAGCGCACATACCGGGACAAAAACCTTC. As protein: CASSAHTGTKTF. The J gene is TRBJ1-2, the V gene TRBV4-1; tentatively, D is TRBD1 (6 bases). The CDR3 loop spans 12 amino acids. Germline V gene sequence: CDR1 MGHRA, CDR2 YSYEKL. The V and J ends lost 5 bases and 14 bases respectively, with 18 bases between them.

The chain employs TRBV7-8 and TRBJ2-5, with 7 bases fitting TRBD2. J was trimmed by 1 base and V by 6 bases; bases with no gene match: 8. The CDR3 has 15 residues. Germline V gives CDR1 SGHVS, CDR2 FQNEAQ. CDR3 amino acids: CASRGTSAVQETQYF. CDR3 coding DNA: TGTGCCAGCAGGGGCACTAGCGCCGTCCAAGAGACCCAGTACTTC.

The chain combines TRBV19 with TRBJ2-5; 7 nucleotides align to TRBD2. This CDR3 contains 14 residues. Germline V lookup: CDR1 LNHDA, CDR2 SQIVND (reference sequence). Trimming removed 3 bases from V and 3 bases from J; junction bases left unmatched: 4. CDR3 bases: TGTGCCAGTAGTATTTGGCTAGCGGAAGAGACCCAGTACTTC. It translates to CASSIWLAEETQYF. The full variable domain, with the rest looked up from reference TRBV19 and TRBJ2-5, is DGGITQSPKYLFRKEGQNVTLSCEQNLNHDAMYWYRQDPGQGLRLIYYSQIVNDFQKGDIAEGYSVSREKKESFPLTVTSAQKNPTAFYLCASSIWLAEETQYFGPGTRLLVL.

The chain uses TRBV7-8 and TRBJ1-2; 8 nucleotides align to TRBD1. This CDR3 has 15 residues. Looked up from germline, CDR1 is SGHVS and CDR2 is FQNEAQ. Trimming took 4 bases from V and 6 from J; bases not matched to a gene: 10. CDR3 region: CASSSRTGRADGYTF. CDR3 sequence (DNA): TGTGCCAGCAGCTCCCGGACAGGGAGGGCCGATGGCTACACCTTC.

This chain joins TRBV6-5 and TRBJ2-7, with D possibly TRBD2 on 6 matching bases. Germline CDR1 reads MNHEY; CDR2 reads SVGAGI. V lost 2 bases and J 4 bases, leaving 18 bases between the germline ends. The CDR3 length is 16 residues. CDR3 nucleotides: TGTGCCAGCAGTTACGGAGGGGCTAGCGAGGGTTACGAGCAGTACTTC. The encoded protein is CASSYGGASEGYEQYF.

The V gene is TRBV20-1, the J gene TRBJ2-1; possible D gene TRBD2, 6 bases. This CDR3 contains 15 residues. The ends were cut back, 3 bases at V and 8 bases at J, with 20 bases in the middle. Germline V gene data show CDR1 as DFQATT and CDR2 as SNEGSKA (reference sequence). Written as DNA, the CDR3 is TGCAGTGCTAGTGGAGCGGGCCGGGGTCGCTATGAGCAGTTCTTC. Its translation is CSASGAGRGRYEQFF.

The CDR3 DNA sequence: TGCGCCAGCAGCCCAGACGACAGGAAGCCTGGCTACACCTTC. Its protein is CASSPDDRKPGYTF. This chain joins TRBV4-1 and TRBJ1-2, with a possible D match to TRBD1 (6 bases). Deletions cut 4 bases from V and 7 bases from J, with 16 bases between. Germline V CDR1 and CDR2: MGHRA, YSYEKL. The CDR3 has 14 residues.

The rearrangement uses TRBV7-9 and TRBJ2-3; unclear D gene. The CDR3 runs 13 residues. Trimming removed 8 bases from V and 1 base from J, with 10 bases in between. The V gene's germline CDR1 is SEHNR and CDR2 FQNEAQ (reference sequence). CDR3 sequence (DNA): TGTGCCAGCTTAGTTTTGGGCACAGATACGCAGTATTTT. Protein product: CASLVLGTDTQYF.

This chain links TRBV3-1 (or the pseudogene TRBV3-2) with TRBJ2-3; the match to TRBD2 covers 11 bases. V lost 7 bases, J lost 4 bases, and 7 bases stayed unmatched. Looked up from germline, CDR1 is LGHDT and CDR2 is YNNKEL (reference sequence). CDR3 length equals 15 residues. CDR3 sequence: CASKFSGRDSDTQYF. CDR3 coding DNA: TGTGCCAGCAAGTTTAGCGGGAGGGATTCAGATACGCAGTATTTT.

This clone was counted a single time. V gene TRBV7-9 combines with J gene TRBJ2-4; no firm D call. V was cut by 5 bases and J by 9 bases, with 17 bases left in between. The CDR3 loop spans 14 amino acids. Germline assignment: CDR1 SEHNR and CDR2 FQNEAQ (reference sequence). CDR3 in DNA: TGTGCCAGCAGCCCCAATGAGAGAATCATCATTCAGTACTTC. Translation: CASSPNERIIIQYF.

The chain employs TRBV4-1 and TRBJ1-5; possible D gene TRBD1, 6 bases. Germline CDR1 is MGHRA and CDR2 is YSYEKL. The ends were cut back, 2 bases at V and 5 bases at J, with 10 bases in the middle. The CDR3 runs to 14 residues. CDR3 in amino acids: CASSQTRTDQPQHF. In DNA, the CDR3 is TGCGCCAGCAGCCAAACCCGGACAGATCAGCCCCAGCATTTT.

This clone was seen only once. The CDR3 DNA is TGTGCCAGCAGCAAGGGACTAGCGGGATACAATGAGCAGTTCTTC. Protein sequence: CASSKGLAGYNEQFF. The chain has TRBV7-3 and TRBJ2-1; TRBD2 matches at 13 bases. This CDR3 is 15 amino acids long. The germline CDR1 and CDR2 sequences are SGHTA and FQGTGA. Losses at the gene ends were 5 bases for V and 4 bases for J; bases not matched to a gene: 2.

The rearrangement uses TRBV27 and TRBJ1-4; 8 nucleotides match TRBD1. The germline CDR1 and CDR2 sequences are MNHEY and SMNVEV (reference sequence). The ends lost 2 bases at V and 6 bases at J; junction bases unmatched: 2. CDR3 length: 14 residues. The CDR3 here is CASSLQGADEKLFF. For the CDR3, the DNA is TGTGCCAGCAGTTTACAGGGGGCTGATGAAAAACTGTTTTTT.

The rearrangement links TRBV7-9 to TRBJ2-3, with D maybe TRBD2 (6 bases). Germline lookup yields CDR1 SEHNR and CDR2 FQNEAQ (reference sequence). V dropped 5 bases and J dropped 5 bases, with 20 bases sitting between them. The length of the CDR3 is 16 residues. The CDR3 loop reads CASSRRRGRVIDTQYF. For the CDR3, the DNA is TGTGCCAGCAGCCGGAGGCGGGGCAGGGTTATAGATACGCAGTATTTT.

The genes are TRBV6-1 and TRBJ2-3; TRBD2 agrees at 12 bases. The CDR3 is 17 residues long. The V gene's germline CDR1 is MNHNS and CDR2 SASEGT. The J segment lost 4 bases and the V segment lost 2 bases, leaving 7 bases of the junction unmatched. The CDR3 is CASSERLAGGPADTQYF. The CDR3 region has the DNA TGTGCCAGCAGTGAAAGGCTAGCGGGGGGGCCGGCAGATACGCAGTATTTT.

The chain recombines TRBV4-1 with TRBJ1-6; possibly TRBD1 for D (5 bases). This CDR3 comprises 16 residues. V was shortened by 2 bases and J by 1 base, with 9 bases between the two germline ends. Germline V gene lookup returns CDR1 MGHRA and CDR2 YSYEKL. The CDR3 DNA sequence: TGCGCCAGCAGCCAAATAGGGGTTTCCTATAATTCACCCCTCCACTTT. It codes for CASSQIGVSYNSPLHF.

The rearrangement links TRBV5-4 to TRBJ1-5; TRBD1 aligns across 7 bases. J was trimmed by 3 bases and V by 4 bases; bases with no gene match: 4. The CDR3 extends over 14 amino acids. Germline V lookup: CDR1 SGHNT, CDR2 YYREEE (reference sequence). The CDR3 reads CASSIGTDNQPQHF. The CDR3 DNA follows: TGTGCCAGCAGCATAGGGACAGACAATCAGCCCCAGCATTTT.

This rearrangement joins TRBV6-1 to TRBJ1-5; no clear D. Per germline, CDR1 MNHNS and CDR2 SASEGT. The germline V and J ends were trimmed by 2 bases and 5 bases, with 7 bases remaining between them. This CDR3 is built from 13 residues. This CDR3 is CASSESGYQPQHF. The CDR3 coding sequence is TGTGCCAGCAGTGAATCGGGGTATCAGCCCCAGCATTTT.